A selection of T cell receptor beta chains follows, all from one sample in a study of PD-L1 blockade in urothelial cancer. The protocol was immunoSEQ multiplex PCR, while the TCRdb copy is restricted to in-frame clones and leaves out a portion. The sample carries about 53,000 clones, around nine tenths recorded once. Here the sequenced sample was PBMCs, taken around atezolizumab (anti-PD-L1) treatment. These receptors came from a woman aged 55-70 years with urothelial cancer. The CDR3 runs from the conserved cysteine through the conserved F or W. Expanded clones are given a class, and other clones once, few, many or no size at all.

V gene: TRBV28; clone size: .; CDR3 protein: CASSSPNTGDYEQYF
V gene: TRBV7-9; clone size: .; CDR3 protein: CASSPDTVRSYEQYF
V gene: TRBV7-8; clone size: .; CDR3 protein: CASSLEQTEEKLFF
V gene: TRBV5-1; clone size: few; CDR3 protein: CASSGNSGAFSYEQYF
V gene: TRBV6-5; clone size: once; CDR3 protein: CASGGREGGELFF
V gene: TRBV2; clone size: .; CDR3 protein: CASSELQGANEQFF
V gene: TRBV6-4; clone size: .; CDR3 protein: CATLKQGDSVNIQYF
V gene: TRBV10-2; clone size: .; CDR3 protein: CASSESPSGGISSYNEQFF
V gene: TRBV9; clone size: .; CDR3 protein: CASSVEPDSSYEQYF
V gene: TRBV11-3; clone size: .; CDR3 protein: CASSLGQGSNNIQYF
V gene: TRBV11-2; clone size: .; CDR3 protein: CASSFLGGTFNEQFF
V gene: TRBV10-1; clone size: .; CDR3 protein: CASSESGLTKQYF
V gene: TRBV7-9; clone size: .; CDR3 protein: CASSPTETSPYGQYF
V gene: TRBV29-1; clone size: .; CDR3 protein: CSVALFGQTNTGELFF
V gene: TRBV21-1; clone size: .; CDR3 protein: CASSKVIMGQSNTEAFF
V gene: TRBV11-2; clone size: .; CDR3 protein: CASSLRTSGDSNTGELFF
V gene: TRBV29-1; clone size: .; CDR3 protein: CSGSGTLNTEAFF
V gene: TRBV27; clone size: few; CDR3 protein: CASSLNGGLNYGYTF
V gene: TRBV28; clone size: .; CDR3 protein: CASLPGLAGNEQYF
V gene: TRBV6-5; clone size: .; CDR3 protein: CASSPERKTQYF
V gene: TRBV7-2; clone size: .; CDR3 protein: CASSLEGTSGGSGELFF
V gene: TRBV4-3; clone size: .; CDR3 protein: CASSQGGQGAFF
V gene: TRBV5-1; clone size: .; CDR3 protein: CASSLTGPSYNEQFF
V gene: TRBV18; clone size: .; CDR3 protein: CASSRTGIYEQYF
V gene: TRBV2; clone size: few; CDR3 protein: CASSESRGPQF
V gene: TRBV9; clone size: few; CDR3 protein: CASSVGRVDTIYF
V gene: TRBV27; clone size: .; CDR3 protein: CASSFRGTEAFF
V gene: TRBV2; clone size: .; CDR3 protein: CASNREGGAGYDEQYF
V gene: TRBV6-5; clone size: .; CDR3 protein: CASSRGLNTEAFF
V gene: TRBV29-1; clone size: .; CDR3 protein: CSVEWGQGGDTQYF
V gene: TRBV27; clone size: .; CDR3 protein: CASSSDRGRIASGYTF
V gene: TRBV6-1; clone size: .; CDR3 protein: CATGRGTEAFF